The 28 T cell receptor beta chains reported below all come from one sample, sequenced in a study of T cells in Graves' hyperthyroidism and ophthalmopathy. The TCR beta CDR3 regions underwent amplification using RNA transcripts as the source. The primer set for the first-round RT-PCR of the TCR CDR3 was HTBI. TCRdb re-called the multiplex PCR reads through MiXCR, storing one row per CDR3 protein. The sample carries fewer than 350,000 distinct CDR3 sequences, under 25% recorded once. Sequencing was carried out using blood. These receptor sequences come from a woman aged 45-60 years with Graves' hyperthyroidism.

The CDR3 region has the DNA TGCAGCGTTGGTAGGACAGATACGCAGTATTTT. Amino acids: CSVGRTDTQYF. The chain combines TRBV29-1 with TRBJ2-3; no definite D call. V was trimmed by 4 bases and J by 3 bases, leaving 5 bases between them. Germline V gives CDR1 SQVTM, CDR2 ANQGSEA. CDR3 size: 11 residues.

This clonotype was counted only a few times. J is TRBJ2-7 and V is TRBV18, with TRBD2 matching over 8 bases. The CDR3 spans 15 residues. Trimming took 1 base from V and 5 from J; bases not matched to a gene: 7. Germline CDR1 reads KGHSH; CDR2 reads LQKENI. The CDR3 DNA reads TGTGCCAGCTCACCACGGGATAGCGGGACCCACGAGCAGTACTTC. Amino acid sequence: CASSPRDSGTHEQYF.

The DNA for the CDR3 is TGTGCCAGCAGCGCTCGACAGGGGACAAACACTGAAGCTTTCTTT. Its protein is CASSARQGTNTEAFF. The chain is built from TRBV11-2 and TRBJ1-1; 8 positions agree with TRBD1. V trimming: 5 bases; J trimming: 2 bases; junction bases outside the gene matches: 7. The length of the CDR3 is 15 residues. Germline-derived CDR1 and CDR2 are SGHAT and FQNNGV. Filled out from reference TRBV11-2 and TRBJ1-1, the complete variable domain reads EAGVAQSPRYKIIEKRQSVAFWCNPISGHATLYWYQQILGQGPKLLIQFQNNGVVDDSQLPKDRFSAERLKGVDSTLKIQPAKLEDSAVYLCASSARQGTNTEAFFGQGTRLTVV.

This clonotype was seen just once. CDR3 sequence: CASSHRSAPDTEAFF. The CDR3 bases are TGTGCCAGCAGCCATAGGTCGGCACCGGACACTGAAGCTTTCTTT. V and J are TRBV4-2 and TRBJ1-1, with D hard to call. The CDR3 is made up of 15 amino acids. The V gene's germline CDR1 is LGHNA and CDR2 YNFKEQ. V lost 3 bases, J lost 3 bases, and 14 bases lay in between.

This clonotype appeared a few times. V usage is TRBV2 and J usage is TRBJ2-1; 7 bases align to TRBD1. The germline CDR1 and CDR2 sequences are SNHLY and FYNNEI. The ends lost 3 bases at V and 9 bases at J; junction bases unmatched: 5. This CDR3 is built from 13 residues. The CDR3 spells CASSDRAGGEQFF. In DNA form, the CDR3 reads TGTGCCAGCAGTGACAGGGCAGGGGGTGAGCAGTTCTTC.

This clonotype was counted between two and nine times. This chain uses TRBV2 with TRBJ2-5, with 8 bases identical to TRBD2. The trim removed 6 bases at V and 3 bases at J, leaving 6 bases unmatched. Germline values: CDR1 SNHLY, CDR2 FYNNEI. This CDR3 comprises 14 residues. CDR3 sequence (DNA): TGTGCCAGCAGCGCCGGGACTAGTAAAGAGACCCAGTACTTC. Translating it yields CASSAGTSKETQYF.

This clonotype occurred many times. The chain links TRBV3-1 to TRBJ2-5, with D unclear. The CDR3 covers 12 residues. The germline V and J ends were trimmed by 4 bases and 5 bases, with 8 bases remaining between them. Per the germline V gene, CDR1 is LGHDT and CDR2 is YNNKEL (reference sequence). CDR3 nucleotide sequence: TGTGCCAGCAGCCCCGTCAGGGAGACCCAGTACTTC. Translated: CASSPVRETQYF.

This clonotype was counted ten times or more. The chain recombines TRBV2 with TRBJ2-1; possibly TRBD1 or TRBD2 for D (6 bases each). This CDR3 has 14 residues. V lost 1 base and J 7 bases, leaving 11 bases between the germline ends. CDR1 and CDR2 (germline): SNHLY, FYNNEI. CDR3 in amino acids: CASSEVGGRNEQFF. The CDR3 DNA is TGTGCCAGCAGTGAAGTTGGGGGGCGGAATGAGCAGTTCTTC.

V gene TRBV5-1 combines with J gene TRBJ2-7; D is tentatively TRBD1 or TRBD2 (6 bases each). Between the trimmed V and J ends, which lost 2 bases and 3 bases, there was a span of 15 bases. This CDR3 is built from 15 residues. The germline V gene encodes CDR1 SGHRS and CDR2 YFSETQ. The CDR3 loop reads CASSFLRGAGYEQYF. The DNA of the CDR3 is TGCGCCAGCAGCTTCCTGAGGGGGGCGGGCTACGAGCAGTACTTC.

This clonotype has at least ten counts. This chain's CDR3 is CASSLGTGPEGDTQYF. The CDR3 region has the DNA TGTGCCAGCAGTTTAGGAACAGGGCCCGAGGGAGATACGCAGTATTTT. This chain uses TRBV28 with TRBJ2-3; weak D call: TRBD1 (6 bases). CDR3 length: 16 amino acids. CDR1 and CDR2 from the germline V gene are MDHEN and SYDVKM. Trimming removed 2 bases from V and 5 bases from J, with 17 bases in between. The full variable domain, its missing parts supplied by reference TRBV28 and TRBJ2-3, is DVKVTQSSRYLVKRTGEKVFLECVQDMDHENMFWYRQDPGLGLRLIYFSYDVKMKEKGDIPEGYSVSREKKERFSLILESASTNQTSMYLCASSLGTGPEGDTQYFGPGTRLTVL.

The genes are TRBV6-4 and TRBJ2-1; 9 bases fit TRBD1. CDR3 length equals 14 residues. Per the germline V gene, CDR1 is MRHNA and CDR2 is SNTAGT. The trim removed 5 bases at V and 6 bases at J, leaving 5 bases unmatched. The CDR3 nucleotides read TGTGCCAGCAGTAGGGACAGGGCGGGCAATGAGCAGTTCTTC. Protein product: CASSRDRAGNEQFF.

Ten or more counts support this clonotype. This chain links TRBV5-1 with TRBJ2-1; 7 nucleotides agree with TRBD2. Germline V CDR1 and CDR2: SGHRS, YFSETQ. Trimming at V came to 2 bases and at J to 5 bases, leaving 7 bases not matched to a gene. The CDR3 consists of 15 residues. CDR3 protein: CASSLASGENNEQFF. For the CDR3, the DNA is TGCGCCAGCAGCTTAGCTAGCGGAGAAAACAATGAGCAGTTCTTC.

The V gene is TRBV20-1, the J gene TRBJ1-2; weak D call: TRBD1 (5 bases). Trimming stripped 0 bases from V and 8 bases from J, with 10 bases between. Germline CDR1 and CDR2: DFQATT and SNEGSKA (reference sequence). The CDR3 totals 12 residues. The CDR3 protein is CSARDTGQGYTF. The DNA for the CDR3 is TGCAGTGCTAGAGACACAGGACAAGGCTACACCTTC.

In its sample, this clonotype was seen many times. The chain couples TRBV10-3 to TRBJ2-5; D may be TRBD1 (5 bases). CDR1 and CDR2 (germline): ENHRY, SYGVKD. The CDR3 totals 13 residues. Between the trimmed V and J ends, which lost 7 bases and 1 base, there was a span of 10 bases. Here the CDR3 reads CAIKAQGQETQYF. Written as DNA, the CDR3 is TGTGCCATCAAAGCGCAGGGCCAAGAGACCCAGTACTTC.

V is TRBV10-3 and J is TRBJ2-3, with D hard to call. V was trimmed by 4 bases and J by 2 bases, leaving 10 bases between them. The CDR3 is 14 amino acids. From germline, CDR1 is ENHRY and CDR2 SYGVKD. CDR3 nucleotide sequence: TGTGCCATCAGTGCGATGACGAACACAGATACGCAGTATTTT. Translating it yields CAISAMTNTDTQYF.

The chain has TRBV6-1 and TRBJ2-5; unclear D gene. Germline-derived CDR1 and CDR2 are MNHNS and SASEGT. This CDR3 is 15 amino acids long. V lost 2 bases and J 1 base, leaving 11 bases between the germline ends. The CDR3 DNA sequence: TGTGCCAGCAGTGAATTTAGGGCAGTCCAAGAGACCCAGTACTTC. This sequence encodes CASSEFRAVQETQYF.

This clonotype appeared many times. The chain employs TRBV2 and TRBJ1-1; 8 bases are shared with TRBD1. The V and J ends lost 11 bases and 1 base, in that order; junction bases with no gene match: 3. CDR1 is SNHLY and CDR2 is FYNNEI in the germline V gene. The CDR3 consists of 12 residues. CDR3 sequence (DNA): TGTGCCCGCGGACAGGGGAACACTGAAGCTTTCTTT. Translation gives CARGQGNTEAFF.

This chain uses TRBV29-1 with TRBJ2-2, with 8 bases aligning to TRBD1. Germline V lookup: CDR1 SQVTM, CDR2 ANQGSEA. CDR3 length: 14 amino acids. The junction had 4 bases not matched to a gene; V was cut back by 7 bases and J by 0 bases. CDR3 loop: CSGGTGANTGELFF. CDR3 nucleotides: TGCAGCGGGGGGACAGGCGCGAACACCGGGGAGCTGTTTTTT.

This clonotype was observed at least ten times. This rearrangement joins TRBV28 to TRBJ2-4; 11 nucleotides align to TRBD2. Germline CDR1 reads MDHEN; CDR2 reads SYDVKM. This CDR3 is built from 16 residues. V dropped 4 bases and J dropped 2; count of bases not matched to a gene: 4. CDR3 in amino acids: CASSYASGRSKNIQYF. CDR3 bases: TGTGCCAGCAGTTACGCTAGCGGGAGGTCCAAAAACATTCAGTACTTC. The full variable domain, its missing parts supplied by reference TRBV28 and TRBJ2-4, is DVKVTQSSRYLVKRTGEKVFLECVQDMDHENMFWYRQDPGLGLRLIYFSYDVKMKEKGDIPEGYSVSREKKERFSLILESASTNQTSMYLCASSYASGRSKNIQYFGAGTRLSVL.

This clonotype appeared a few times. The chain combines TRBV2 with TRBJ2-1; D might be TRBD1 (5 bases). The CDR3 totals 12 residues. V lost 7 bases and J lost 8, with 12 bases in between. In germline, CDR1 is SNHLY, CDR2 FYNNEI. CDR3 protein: CASKQGLDEQFF. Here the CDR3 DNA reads TGTGCCAGCAAGCAGGGTCTGGATGAGCAGTTCTTC.

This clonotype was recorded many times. CDR3 DNA: TGTGCCAGCAGTGACTTAACCCCTGGATACATGAACACTGAAGCTTTCTTT. Residues: CASSDLTPGYMNTEAFF. The chain combines TRBV6-4 with TRBJ1-1; D unresolved. Germline V CDR1 and CDR2: MRHNA, SNTAGT. Trimming cost V 1 base and J 0 bases, with 15 bases left between them. The CDR3 covers 17 residues.

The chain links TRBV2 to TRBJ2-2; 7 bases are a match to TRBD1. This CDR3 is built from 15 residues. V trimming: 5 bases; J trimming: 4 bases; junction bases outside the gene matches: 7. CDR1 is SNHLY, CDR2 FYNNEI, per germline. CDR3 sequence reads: CASSTPGQFTGELFF. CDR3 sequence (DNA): TGTGCCAGCAGTACCCCGGGACAGTTCACCGGGGAGCTGTTTTTT.

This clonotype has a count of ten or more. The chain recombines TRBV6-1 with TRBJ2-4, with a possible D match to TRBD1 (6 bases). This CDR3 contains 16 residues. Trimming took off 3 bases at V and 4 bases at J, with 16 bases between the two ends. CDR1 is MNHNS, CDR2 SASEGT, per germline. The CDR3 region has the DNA TGTGCCAGCAGTGAGCAAAGAGGGGACACGAAAAACATTCAGTACTTC. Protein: CASSEQRGDTKNIQYF.

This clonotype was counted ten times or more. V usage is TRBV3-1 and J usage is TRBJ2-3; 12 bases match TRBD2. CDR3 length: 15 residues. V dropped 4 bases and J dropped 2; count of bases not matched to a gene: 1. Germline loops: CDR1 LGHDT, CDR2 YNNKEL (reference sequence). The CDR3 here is CASSPSGRVTDTQYF. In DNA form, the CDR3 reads TGTGCCAGCAGCCCTAGCGGGAGGGTCACAGATACGCAGTATTTT.

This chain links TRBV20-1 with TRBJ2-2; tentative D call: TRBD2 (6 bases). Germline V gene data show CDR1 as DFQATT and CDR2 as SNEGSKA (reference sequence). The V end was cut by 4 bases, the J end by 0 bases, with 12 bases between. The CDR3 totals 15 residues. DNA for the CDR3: TGCAGTGCTAAAAAAGGGACTTCGAACACCGGGGAGCTGTTTTTT. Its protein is CSAKKGTSNTGELFF.

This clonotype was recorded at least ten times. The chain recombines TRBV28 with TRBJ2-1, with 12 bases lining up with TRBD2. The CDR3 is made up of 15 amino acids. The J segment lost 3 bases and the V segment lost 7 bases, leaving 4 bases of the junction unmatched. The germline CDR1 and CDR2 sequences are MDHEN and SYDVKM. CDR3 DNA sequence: TGTGCCAGCACCGAGGGACTAGCGGGCTACAATGAGCAGTTCTTC. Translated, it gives CASTEGLAGYNEQFF. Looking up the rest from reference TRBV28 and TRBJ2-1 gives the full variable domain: DVKVTQSSRYLVKRTGEKVFLECVQDMDHENMFWYRQDPGLGLRLIYFSYDVKMKEKGDIPEGYSVSREKKERFSLILESASTNQTSMYLCASTEGLAGYNEQFFGPGTRLTVL.

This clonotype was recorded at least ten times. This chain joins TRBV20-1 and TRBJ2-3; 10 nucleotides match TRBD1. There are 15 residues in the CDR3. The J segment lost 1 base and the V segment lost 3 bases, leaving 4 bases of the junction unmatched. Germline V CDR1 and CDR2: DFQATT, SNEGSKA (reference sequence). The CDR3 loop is CSASAGQGGTDTQYF. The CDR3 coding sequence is TGCAGTGCTAGTGCCGGACAGGGGGGCACAGATACGCAGTATTTT.

The DNA of the CDR3 is TGCAGTGCTAGATCCGGGACAGGGGTCTACGAGCAGTACTTC. This sequence encodes CSARSGTGVYEQYF. The V and J genes are TRBV20-1 and TRBJ2-7; 10 bases fit TRBD1. V shed 2 bases and J 3 bases; nucleotides not matched to a gene: 4. Looked up from germline, CDR1 is DFQATT and CDR2 is SNEGSKA (reference sequence). CDR3 length: 14 residues.